These 2 T cell receptor beta chains share one sample of origin, sequenced in a study of Graves' ophthalmopathy and Graves' hyperthyroidism. The TCR beta CDR3 regions underwent amplification from RNA transcripts. Amplification began with first-round RT-PCR using HTBI primers, then second-round multiplex PCR was performed. TCRdb fed the multiplex PCR reads into MiXCR, producing one record per CDR3 protein. The top ten hold 8% to 9% of the sample, which has some 150,000 distinct CDR3 sequences, 39% seen once. Sequenced material: peripheral blood. The receptor set was obtained from a man under 40 with Graves' ophthalmopathy.

This clonotype was detected ten times or more. The rearrangement links TRBV12-3 or TRBV12-4 to TRBJ1-1; TRBD1 might be the D (5 bases). The CDR3 runs to 11 residues. Trimming removed 6 bases from V and 10 bases from J, with 12 bases in between. The CDR3, as DNA: TGTGCCAGCAGGTTACAGGATCGAGCTTTCTTT. Amino acid sequence: CASRLQDRAFF.

This clonotype was recorded at least ten times. The chain employs TRBV30 and TRBJ2-7; perhaps TRBD1 as D (6 bases). The ends were cut back, 5 bases at V and 6 bases at J, with 11 bases in the middle. CDR3 length: 11 residues. Germline V lookup: CDR1 GTSNPN, CDR2 SVGIG (reference sequence). In nucleotides, the CDR3 is TGTGCCTGGCAGGGGTCTTTCGAGCAGTACTTC. Protein: CAWQGSFEQYF.